These 24 T cell receptor beta chains share one sample of origin, sequenced in a study of PD-L1 blockade in urothelial cancer. Here immunoSEQ multiplex PCR was the method, and the copy in TCRdb shows in-frame clones only, minus some. The sample records 38,000 or so clones, around 80% being singletons. The sequencing used PBMCs, collected around atezolizumab (anti-PD-L1) treatment. Receptors originate from a man aged 55-75 years with urothelial cancer.

The chain carries TRBV6-6 and TRBJ2-7; tentatively, D is TRBD2 (5 bases). The CDR3 is made up of 14 amino acids. Trimming shortened V by 7 bases and J by 4 bases, and 17 bases separated the two germline ends. From germline, CDR1 is MNHNY and CDR2 SVGAGI (reference sequence). The CDR3 loop is CASTLGDVNYEQYF. Here the CDR3 DNA reads TGTGCCAGCACCCTGGGAGACGTCAATTACGAGCAGTACTTC.

This clone was found once. The chain joins TRBV14 to TRBJ2-5; D gene uncertain. V was clipped by 5 bases and J by 3 bases, with 28 bases between them. CDR3 length: 19 amino acids. Germline V gene lookup returns CDR1 SGHDN and CDR2 FVKESK. CDR3 DNA: TGTGCCAGCAGCGGATCTCTCATTCAGACACCGGATGAAAAAGAGACCCAGTACTTC. It translates to CASSGSLIQTPDEKETQYF.

This clone showed up just a few times. The chain employs TRBV18 and TRBJ2-7, with D maybe TRBD2 (6 bases). The CDR3 runs 13 residues. Between the trimmed V and J ends, which lost 3 bases and 2 bases, there was a span of 8 bases. Germline lookup yields CDR1 KGHSH and CDR2 LQKENI. CDR3 DNA sequence: TGTGCCAGCTCACCCGCGGGGACCTACGAGCAGTACTTC. Protein product: CASSPAGTYEQYF.

V usage is TRBV19 and J usage is TRBJ1-5; D perhaps matches TRBD1 (5 bases). CDR3 size: 14 residues. CDR1 and CDR2 from the germline V gene are LNHDA and SQIVND (reference sequence). The V and J ends lost 4 bases and 7 bases respectively, with 14 bases between them. This CDR3 reads CASSTDGGDQPQHF. As DNA, the CDR3 is TGTGCCAGTAGTACGGACGGAGGGGACCAGCCCCAGCATTTT.

This chain links TRBV5-1 with TRBJ2-5; the match to TRBD2 covers 7 bases. Germline values: CDR1 SGHRS, CDR2 YFSETQ. V lost 0 bases and J lost 2; bases outside the gene matches: 7. The CDR3 consists of 16 residues. The CDR3 DNA reads TGCGCCAGCAGCTTGGCACCGGGAGGCTCACAAGAGACCCAGTACTTC. It is translated as CASSLAPGGSQETQYF.

CDR3 residues: CASSLAGYNEQFF. The CDR3 nucleotides are TGTGCCAGTAGCCTGGCCGGGTACAATGAGCAGTTCTTC. The rearrangement links TRBV19 to TRBJ2-1, with unresolved D. The CDR3 is 13 amino acids. CDR1 is LNHDA, CDR2 SQIVND, per germline (reference sequence). V was trimmed by 6 bases and J by 4 bases, leaving 10 bases between them.

This chain links TRBV28 with TRBJ2-5; 7 bases agree with TRBD1. CDR3 size: 13 residues. Germline assignment: CDR1 MDHEN and CDR2 SYDVKM. V was clipped by 6 bases and J by 5 bases; unmatched bases: 6. For the CDR3, the DNA is TGTGCCAGCAGACAGGGGAAATGGGAGACCCAGTACTTC. Encoded protein: CASRQGKWETQYF.

The chain is built from TRBV5-1 and TRBJ1-5, with unresolved D. The CDR3 runs 14 residues. Germline V gene sequence: CDR1 SGHRS, CDR2 YFSETQ. V lost 0 bases and J 5 bases, leaving 9 bases between the germline ends. Here the CDR3 reads CASSLGEQDQPQHF. CDR3 nucleotide sequence: TGCGCCAGCAGCTTGGGGGAGCAGGATCAGCCCCAGCATTTT.

The V gene is TRBV28, the J gene TRBJ2-3, with 10 positions matching TRBD2. V lost 5 bases, J lost 4 bases, and 6 bases stayed unmatched. The CDR3 contains 15 residues. Germline assignment: CDR1 MDHEN and CDR2 SYDVKM. The CDR3 loop reads CASSPPSGRADTQYF. CDR3 DNA: TGTGCCAGCAGTCCCCCGAGCGGGAGGGCAGATACGCAGTATTTT.

V usage is TRBV11-2 and J usage is TRBJ2-1, with D unclear. From germline, CDR1 is SGHAT and CDR2 FQNNGV. The V end lost 1 base, the J end lost 2 bases, and 12 bases lay between the germline ends. The CDR3 contains 16 residues. The CDR3 nucleotides are TGTGCCAGCAGCTTAGTCGCTGCGCGGCCCTACAATGAGCAGTTCTTC. It specifies CASSLVAARPYNEQFF.

This clone was seen more than once but under ten times. CDR3 in amino acids: CASSWTGVDQPQHF. Here the CDR3 DNA reads TGTGCCAGCAGTTGGACAGGGGTCGACCAGCCCCAGCATTTT. The gene calls are TRBV6-5 and TRBJ1-5; 9 bases agree with TRBD1. The CDR3 has 14 amino acids. With 4 bases clipped from V and 7 bases from J, the junction kept 5 bases outside the gene matches. The germline CDR1 and CDR2 sequences are MNHEY and SVGAGI.

This sequence joins TRBV20-1 and TRBJ2-1, with D possibly being TRBD2 (5 bases). The CDR3 extends over 11 amino acids. Germline assignment: CDR1 DFQATT and CDR2 SNEGSKA (reference sequence). CDR3 bases: TGCAGCCAACGGGAAGACAATGAGCAGTTCTTC. As protein: CSQREDNEQFF.

This clone has just a few counts. This chain uses TRBV19 with TRBJ1-2; possible D gene TRBD1, 6 bases. The length of the CDR3 is 13 residues. CDR1 and CDR2 (germline): LNHDA, SQIVND (reference sequence). V gave up 7 bases and J gave up 4 bases, with 13 bases separating them. The CDR3 nucleotides are TGTGCCAGTACCCAGGGGCGAGGCTATGGCTACACCTTC. Residues: CASTQGRGYGYTF.

The rearrangement joins TRBV28 to TRBJ1-4, with TRBD1 identical over 10 bases. The CDR3 consists of 15 residues. Trimming took 0 bases from V and 5 from J; bases not matched to a gene: 0. Germline V gives CDR1 MDHEN, CDR2 SYDVKM. CDR3 sequence reads: CASSLWDRGNEKLFF. As DNA, the CDR3 is TGTGCCAGCAGTTTATGGGACAGGGGGAATGAAAAACTGTTTTTT.

The chain couples TRBV6-1 to TRBJ2-1; 9 bases align to TRBD2. CDR3 length equals 16 residues. Germline loops: CDR1 MNHNS, CDR2 SASEGT. V was clipped by 2 bases and J by 5 bases; unmatched bases: 7. CDR3 DNA sequence: TGTGCCAGCAGTGAAAGGGGACTAGCACCCGACAATGAGCAGTTCTTC. This sequence encodes CASSERGLAPDNEQFF.

The gene calls are TRBV7-9 and TRBJ1-1; no firm D call. From germline, CDR1 is SEHNR and CDR2 FQNEAQ (reference sequence). V lost 2 bases and J 4 bases, leaving 14 bases between the germline ends. The CDR3 spans 15 residues. CDR3 coding DNA: TGTGCCAGCAGCTTACTCGAAGGAGTTGGCACTGAAGCTTTCTTT. This codes for CASSLLEGVGTEAFF.

This clone came up a few times. The chain couples TRBV27 to TRBJ1-2, with 7 bases fitting TRBD1. This CDR3 is 12 amino acids long. Germline trimming cut 6 bases from V and 6 bases from J; bases unmatched to any gene: 4. The germline V gene has CDR1 MNHEY and CDR2 SMNVEV (reference sequence). The CDR3 region has the DNA TGTGCCAGCAGCCCGACAGGGCATGGCTACACCTTC. It codes for CASSPTGHGYTF.

This sequence joins TRBV30 and TRBJ2-2; TRBD2 matches at 10 bases. Germline V lookup: CDR1 GTSNPN, CDR2 SVGIG (reference sequence). The CDR3 sequence is 15 residues long. V gave up 0 bases and J gave up 3 bases; unmatched junction bases: 1. CDR3 in amino acids: CAWSVSGRDTGELFF. CDR3 coding DNA: TGTGCCTGGAGTGTAAGCGGGAGGGACACCGGGGAGCTGTTTTTT.

The sample holds a few counts of this clone. This chain uses TRBV2 with TRBJ1-5, with D unclear. The CDR3 totals 15 residues. Germline V gene data show CDR1 as SNHLY and CDR2 as FYNNEI. Trimming removed 3 bases from V and 0 bases from J, with 9 bases in between. This chain's CDR3 is CASSEYGGSNQPQHF. The CDR3 coding sequence is TGTGCCAGCAGTGAGTACGGAGGTAGCAATCAGCCCCAGCATTTT.

The chain uses TRBV4-1 and TRBJ2-5; 8 bases are shared with TRBD2. The CDR3 runs to 16 residues. V dropped 4 bases and J dropped 0; count of bases not matched to a gene: 7. CDR1 and CDR2 (germline): MGHRA, YSYEKL. CDR3 sequence (DNA): TGCGCCAGCAGCCTCCCTCCAGCGGGAGACCAAGAGACCCAGTACTTC. It translates to CASSLPPAGDQETQYF.

The rearrangement joins TRBV6-5 to TRBJ2-1, with 8 bases fitting TRBD2. With 0 bases clipped from V and 9 bases from J, the junction kept 7 bases outside the gene matches. CDR1 is MNHEY and CDR2 is SVGAGI in the germline V gene. CDR3 length: 15 residues. The CDR3 sequence is CASSYSGTSIFEQFF. DNA for the CDR3: TGTGCCAGCAGTTACTCGGGGACTAGTATCTTTGAGCAGTTCTTC.

This rearrangement joins TRBV28 to TRBJ2-5; possible D gene TRBD1, 7 bases. The CDR3 spans 16 residues. V was pared by 2 bases and J by 5 bases, with 18 bases between. Germline CDR1 is MDHEN and CDR2 is SYDVKM. CDR3: CASSLGGGGWSETQYF. CDR3 DNA sequence: TGTGCCAGCAGTTTAGGCGGAGGGGGCTGGAGCGAGACCCAGTACTTC. Drawing the rest from reference TRBV28 and TRBJ2-5, the complete variable domain is DVKVTQSSRYLVKRTGEKVFLECVQDMDHENMFWYRQDPGLGLRLIYFSYDVKMKEKGDIPEGYSVSREKKERFSLILESASTNQTSMYLCASSLGGGGWSETQYFGPGTRLLVL.

This sequence joins TRBV29-1 and TRBJ2-7; 10 bases align to TRBD2. The CDR3 loop spans 12 amino acids. The germline gives CDR1 SQVTM, CDR2 ANQGSEA. The CDR3 DNA is TGCGGGGGGCGGACTAGCGGCTACGAGCAGTACTTC. Amino acid sequence: CGGRTSGYEQYF.

V usage is TRBV5-1 and J usage is TRBJ2-2; 8 bases line up with TRBD1. Germline V gives CDR1 SGHRS, CDR2 YFSETQ. The trim removed 4 bases at V and 4 bases at J, leaving 9 bases unmatched. The CDR3 consists of 16 residues. The CDR3 protein is CASSVGTGMATGELFF. In DNA form, the CDR3 reads TGCGCCAGCAGCGTCGGGACAGGCATGGCCACCGGGGAGCTGTTTTTT.